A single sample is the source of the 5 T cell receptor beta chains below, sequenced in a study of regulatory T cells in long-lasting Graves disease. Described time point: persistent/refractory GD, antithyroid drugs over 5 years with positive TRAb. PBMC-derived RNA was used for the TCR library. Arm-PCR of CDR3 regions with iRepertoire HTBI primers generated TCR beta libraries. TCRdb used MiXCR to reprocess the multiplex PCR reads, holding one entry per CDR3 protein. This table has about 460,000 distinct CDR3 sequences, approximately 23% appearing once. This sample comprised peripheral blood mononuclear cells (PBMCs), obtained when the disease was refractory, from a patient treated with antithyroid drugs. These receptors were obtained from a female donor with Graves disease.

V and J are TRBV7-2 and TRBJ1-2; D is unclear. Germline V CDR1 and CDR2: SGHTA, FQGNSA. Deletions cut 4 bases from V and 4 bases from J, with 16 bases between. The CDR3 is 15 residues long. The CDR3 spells CASSSPFRDPYGYTF. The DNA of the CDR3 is TGTGCCAGCAGCTCCCCCTTCCGAGACCCCTATGGCTACACCTTC.

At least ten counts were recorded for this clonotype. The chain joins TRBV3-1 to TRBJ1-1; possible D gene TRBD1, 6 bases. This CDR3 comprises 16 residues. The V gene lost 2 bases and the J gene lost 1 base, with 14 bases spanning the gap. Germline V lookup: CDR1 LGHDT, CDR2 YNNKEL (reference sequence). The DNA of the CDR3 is TGTGCCAGCAGCCAACAGGGGACCGCTCCGAACACTGAAGCTTTCTTT. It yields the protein CASSQQGTAPNTEAFF.

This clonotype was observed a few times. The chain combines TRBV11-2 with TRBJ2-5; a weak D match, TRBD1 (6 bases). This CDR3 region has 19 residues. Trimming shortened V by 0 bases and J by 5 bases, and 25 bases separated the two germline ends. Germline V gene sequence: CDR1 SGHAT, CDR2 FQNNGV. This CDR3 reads CASSLDVLRRTALGETQYF. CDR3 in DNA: TGTGCCAGCAGCTTAGATGTCCTCCGCCGGACAGCCCTGGGGGAGACCCAGTACTTC.

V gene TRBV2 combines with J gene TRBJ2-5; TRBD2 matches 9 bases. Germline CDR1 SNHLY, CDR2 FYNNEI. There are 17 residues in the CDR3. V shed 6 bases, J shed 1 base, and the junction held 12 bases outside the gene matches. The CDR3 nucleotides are TGTGCCAGCAGCCTAGCGGGCGGGGGGGGACTCCAAGAGACCCAGTACTTC. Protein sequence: CASSLAGGGGLQETQYF. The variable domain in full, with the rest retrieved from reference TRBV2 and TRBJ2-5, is EPEVTQTPSHQVTQMGQEVILRCVPISNHLYFYWYRQILGQKVEFLVSFYNNEISEKSEIFDDQFSVERPDGSNFTLKIRSTKLEDSAMYFCASSLAGGGGLQETQYFGPGTRLLVL.

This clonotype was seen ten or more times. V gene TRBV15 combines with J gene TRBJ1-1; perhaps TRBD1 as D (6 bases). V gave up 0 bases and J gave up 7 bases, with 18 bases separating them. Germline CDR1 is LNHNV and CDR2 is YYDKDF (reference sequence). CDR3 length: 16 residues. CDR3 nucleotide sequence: TGTGCCACCAGCAGAGACCCTAACGGGGGGCGCAGTGAAGCTTTCTTT. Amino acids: CATSRDPNGGRSEAFF.